Sequencing of this T cell receptor (beta chain) was carried out in a study of shared clonotypes between healthy human individuals. Whole-study context: Three plates were used per donor for CD4 naive, three for CD4 memory, two for CD8 naive and one for CD8 memory. Study-wide points: The study generally estimated greater richness for naive than memory subsets.

Repertoires were generated with immunoSEQ multiplex PCR, while TCRdb's copy carries only in-frame clones and drops some. The repertoire holds 2 million to 3 million clones, with approximately 93% as singletons. As for this clone: Its antigen is not identified.

This TCR was recovered from a man younger than 30 in good health. Some clones in this sample may be carry-over from other donors' samples. The sample comprised naive CD4+ T cells from PBMCs. The subset here: CD45RA+ positively selected.

The DNA of the CDR3 is TGTGCCAGCAGTTTATACCCAGTCCAAGAGACCCAGTACTTC. This encodes CASSLYPVQETQYF. This rearrangement joins TRBV27 to TRBJ2-5; D remains ambiguous. The CDR3 is made up of 14 amino acids. In germline, CDR1 is MNHEY, CDR2 SMNVEV (reference sequence). Trimming stripped 1 base from V and 1 base from J, with 7 bases between.